Below, 10 T cell receptor beta chains from the same sample are listed, as sequenced in a study of sequential checkpoint blockade in melanoma. The treatment is: randomized to nivolumab then ipilimumab (arm A) or the reverse (arm B). Sequencing was performed with immunoSEQ multiplex PCR; in TCRdb, only in-frame clones are kept and a portion is missing. The data show about 7,000 clones, roughly 27% seen once. This specimen was tumor tissue (inferred from file names), taken from a patient given nivolumab and ipilimumab in sequence. The receptors here all came from a human donor with melanoma.

The sample holds a few counts of this clone. V gene TRBV7-2 combines with J gene TRBJ1-1; 8 positions match TRBD1. Per germline, CDR1 SGHTA and CDR2 FQGNSA. The trim removed 4 bases at V and 10 bases at J, leaving 8 bases unmatched. The CDR3 totals 13 residues. DNA of the CDR3: TGTGCCAGCAGCTCCTCAGGACAGGGCGTAGCTTTCTTT. Amino acid sequence: CASSSSGQGVAFF. Variable domain in full (rest from reference TRBV7-2 and TRBJ1-1): GAGVSQSPSNKVTEKGKDVELRCDPISGHTALYWYRQSLGQGLEFLIYFQGNSAPDKSGLPSDRFSAERTGGSVSTLTIQRTQQEDSAVYLCASSSSGQGVAFFGQGTRLTVV.

This chain links TRBV12-5 with TRBJ1-2, with D tentatively TRBD1 (6 bases). This CDR3 region has 13 residues. CDR1 LGHNT and CDR2 FRNRAP come from the germline V gene. Written as DNA, the CDR3 is TGTGCCAGCAAGGGGGAGCAGGGAGAAGGCTACACCTTC. Protein product: CASKGEQGEGYTF.

In the case of this clone: One end of the junction does not line up with germline, which may come from a read error. This chain links TRBV6-4 with TRBJ2-7, with a weak D call TRBD2 (6 bases). Germline CDR1 is MRHNA and CDR2 is SNTAGT. The CDR3 length is 17 residues. CDR3 sequence reads: CASSYSARDSRPYEQYF. As DNA, the CDR3 is TGTGCCAGCAGTTACTCCGCCCGGGACTCCCGACCCTACGAGCAGTACTTC.

This clone has a handful of counts. This sequence joins TRBV11-3 and TRBJ2-5, with TRBD1 as a possible D gene (6 bases). The CDR3 runs to 15 residues. The germline CDR1 and CDR2 sequences are SGHNT and YENEEA. Trimming shortened V by 5 bases and J by 2 bases, and 15 bases separated the two germline ends. Written as DNA, the CDR3 is TGTGCCAGCAGCGCCCAACCCCAGGGGCAAGAGACCCAGTACTTC. This encodes CASSAQPQGQETQYF.

The rearrangement uses TRBV5-1 and TRBJ2-2, with TRBD2 matching over 11 bases. CDR1 SGHRS and CDR2 YFSETQ come from the germline V gene. The CDR3 totals 17 residues. J lost 7 bases, V lost 4 bases, and 12 bases had no gene match. CDR3 DNA sequence: TGCGCCAGCAGCCCACCGGGACTAGCGGCGTTTGGCGGGGAGCTGTTTTTT. It yields the protein CASSPPGLAAFGGELFF.

This chain links TRBV6-8 with TRBJ2-6; D possibly corresponds to TRBD1 (6 bases). Between the trimmed V and J ends, which lost 5 bases and 2 bases, there was a span of 10 bases. Germline assignment: CDR1 MNHGY and CDR2 SAAAGT. The CDR3 is 15 residues long. CDR3 sequence (DNA): TGTGCCAGCAGTGAGGGACACACTGGGGCCAACGTCCTGACTTTC. Translated: CASSEGHTGANVLTF.

This clone was seen only a few times. The chain combines TRBV4-1 with TRBJ2-7; TRBD1 might be the D (6 bases). This CDR3 contains 17 residues. Germline V gene lookup returns CDR1 MGHRA and CDR2 YSYEKL. Trimming removed 2 bases from V and 2 bases from J, with 19 bases in between. The CDR3 sequence is CASSQLFYPGAPYEQYF. CDR3 DNA: TGCGCCAGCAGCCAATTATTTTACCCAGGGGCCCCCTACGAGCAGTACTTC.

The rearrangement links TRBV18 to TRBJ1-1; no clear D. Germline loops: CDR1 KGHSH, CDR2 LQKENI. This CDR3 is built from 14 residues. V shed 8 bases and J shed 1 base, with 14 bases lying between them. DNA of the CDR3: TGTGCCAGCGTTAGGGTCGGAGGGAACACTGAAGCTTTCTTT. It is translated as CASVRVGGNTEAFF.

This chain uses TRBV19 with TRBJ2-1, with D tentatively TRBD2 (6 bases). This CDR3 spans 16 amino acids. Per germline, CDR1 LNHDA and CDR2 SQIVND (reference sequence). Trimming stripped 2 bases from V and 6 bases from J, with 17 bases between. In DNA, the CDR3 is TGTGCCAGTAGTATAAGCGGCGGGATGCTTATCAATGAGCAGTTCTTC. It translates to CASSISGGMLINEQFF.

This clone was counted many times. The J gene is TRBJ2-1, the V gene TRBV6-8, with 9 bases fitting TRBD2. Losses at the gene ends were 5 bases for V and 8 bases for J; bases not matched to a gene: 13. The CDR3 runs 16 residues. Germline V gene lookup returns CDR1 MNHGY and CDR2 SAAAGT. Written as DNA, the CDR3 is TGTGCCAGCAGTGTTCAGGGGACTAGCAGCGCCGATGAGCAGTTCTTC. It codes for CASSVQGTSSADEQFF.